This paragraph covers one T cell receptor (beta chain) sequence. The data belong to a study of T cell changes during pregnancy in multiple sclerosis. The table came from immunoSEQ multiplex PCR; TCRdb's copy has only in-frame clones and leaves some out. The sample contains around 44,000 clones, less than 95% of which appear only once. This CDR3 region has 13 residues. Germline V gene lookup returns CDR1 LNHDA and CDR2 SQIVND (reference sequence). V gave up 3 bases and J gave up 7 bases, with 10 bases separating them. The clonotype originates from a female donor with multiple sclerosis, enrolled in a pregnancy study. The sequences come from CD8+ T cells from peripheral blood mononuclear cells, collected in the first trimester of pregnancy. The chain carries TRBV19 and TRBJ1-5, with D possibly matching TRBD1 (5 bases). The chain's CDR3 is CASSITGDQPQHF. Here the CDR3 DNA reads TGTGCCAGTAGTATCACAGGTGACCAGCCCCAGCATTTT. The full variable domain, rest sourced from reference TRBV19 and TRBJ1-5, is DGGITQSPKYLFRKEGQNVTLSCEQNLNHDAMYWYRQDPGQGLRLIYYSQIVNDFQKGDIAEGYSVSREKKESFPLTVTSAQKNPTAFYLCASSITGDQPQHFGDGTRLSIL.